This T cell receptor (beta chain) was captured in a study of T-cell reconstitution after alpha-beta-depleted transplantation in children. Researchers prepared the TCRbeta library using unique molecular identifiers, the study reports. TCRdb reprocessed the PCR reads via MiXCR and lists one record per CDR3 protein. Of 300,000 or so distinct CDR3 sequences in the sample, 9.9% are singletons; the top ten hold about a tenth. The table lists this clonotype with a few counts. Germline lookup yields CDR1 SGHVS and CDR2 FNYEAQ. CDR3 size: 15 residues. After removal of 5 bases from V and 9 bases from J, the junction contained 9 bases not matched to a gene.

This sequence originates from a human donor who donated a stem cell graft to a child with SCID. The material was PBMCs from the stem cell graft donor, obtained from the stem cell graft. This rearrangement joins TRBV7-6 to TRBJ2-1, with 11 bases matching TRBD1. The CDR3 sequence: CASSKGQGVNVEQFF. The CDR3 region has the DNA TGTGCCAGCAGCAAGGGACAGGGGGTTAATGTTGAGCAGTTCTTC.